This TCR beta chain was found in a study of T-cell memory formation after mild COVID-19. V gave up 1 base and J gave up 3 bases; unmatched junction bases: 11. Germline CDR1 is SGHNT and CDR2 is YENEEA. This CDR3 has 19 residues. Broader study findings: Contracting clones, day 15 to 85, had balanced CD4/CD8, and later expanders favored CD4+.

As regards this clonotype: The target antigen is unknown.

TCRdb called the 5' RACE reads again in MiXCR, with one record for every CDR3 protein. The data hold roughly 620,000 distinct CDR3 sequences, with under 20% observed a single time. The chain recombines TRBV11-3 with TRBJ2-7; 14 bases align to TRBD2. What was sequenced was PBMCs or a T cell subset sorted from them (not recorded which). The clonotype originates from an adult woman who had mild COVID-19 (a few samples of this study predate the infection). Cell type and time point are not known. CDR3 sequence reads: CASSLVGTSGSPGHYEQYF. DNA for the CDR3: TGTGCCAGCAGCTTAGTCGGGACTAGCGGGAGCCCCGGGCACTACGAGCAGTACTTC.